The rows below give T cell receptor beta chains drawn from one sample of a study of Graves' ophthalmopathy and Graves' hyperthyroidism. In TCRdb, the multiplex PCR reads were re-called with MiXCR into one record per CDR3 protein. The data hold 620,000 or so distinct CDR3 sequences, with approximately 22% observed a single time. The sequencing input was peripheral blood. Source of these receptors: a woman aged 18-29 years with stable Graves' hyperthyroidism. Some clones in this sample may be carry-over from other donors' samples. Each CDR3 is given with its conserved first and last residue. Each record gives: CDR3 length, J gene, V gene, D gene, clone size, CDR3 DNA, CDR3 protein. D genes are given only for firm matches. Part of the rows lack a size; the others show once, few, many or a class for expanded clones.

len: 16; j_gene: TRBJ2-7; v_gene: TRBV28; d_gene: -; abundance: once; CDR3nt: TGTGCCAGCAGGGACCCGACAGTTTCCTACTCCTACGAGCAGTACTTC; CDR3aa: CASRDPTVSYSYEQYF
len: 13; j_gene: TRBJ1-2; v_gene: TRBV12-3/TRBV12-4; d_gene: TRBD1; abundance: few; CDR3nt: TGTGCCAGCAGTTTCCGACAGGGCAGTGGCTACACCTTC; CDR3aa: CASSFRQGSGYTF
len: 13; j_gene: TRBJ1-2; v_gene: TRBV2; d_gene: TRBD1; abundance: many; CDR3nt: TGTGCCAGCAGTGAAGGGACAGGACACGGCTACACCTTC; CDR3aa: CASSEGTGHGYTF
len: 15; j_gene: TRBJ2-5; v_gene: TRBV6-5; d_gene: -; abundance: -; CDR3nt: TGTGCCAGCAGTTACGGCGGCAGGGGCCAAGAGACCAAGTACTTC; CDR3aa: CASSYGGRGQETKYF
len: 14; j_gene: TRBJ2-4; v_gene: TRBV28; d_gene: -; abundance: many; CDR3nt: TGTGCCAGCAGTTTAACTGCTGGGGGGAACATTCAGTACTTC; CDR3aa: CASSLTAGGNIQYF
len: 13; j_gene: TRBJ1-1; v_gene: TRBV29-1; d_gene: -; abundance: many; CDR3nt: TGCAGCGTTGCCCAGTCCAAGAACACTGAAGCTTTCTTT; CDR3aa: CSVAQSKNTEAFF
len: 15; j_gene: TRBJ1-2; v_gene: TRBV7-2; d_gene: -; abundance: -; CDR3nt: TGTGCCAGCAGCCGCAAGTCGCAGGGGAACTATGGCTACACCTTC; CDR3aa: CASSRKSQGNYGYTF
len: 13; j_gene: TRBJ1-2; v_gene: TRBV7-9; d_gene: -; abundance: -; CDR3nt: TGTGCCAGCAGCCCGACAAGCCCTTGTGGCTACACCTTC; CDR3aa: CASSPTSPCGYTF
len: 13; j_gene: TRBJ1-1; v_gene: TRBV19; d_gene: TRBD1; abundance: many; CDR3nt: TGTGCCAGTAGGCAACAGGGGGACACTGAAGCTTTCTTT; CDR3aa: CASRQQGDTEAFF
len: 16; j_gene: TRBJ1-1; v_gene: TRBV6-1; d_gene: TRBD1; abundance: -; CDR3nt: TGTGCCAGCAGTGAAGAGATGGGCAGGGGGGGCACTGAAGCTTTCTTT; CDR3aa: CASSEEMGRGGTEAFF
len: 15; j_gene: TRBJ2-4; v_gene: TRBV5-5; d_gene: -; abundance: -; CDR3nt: TGTGCCAGCAGCTTGGAGTGGGCTAGCCCGGACATTCAGTACTTC; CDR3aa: CASSLEWASPDIQYF
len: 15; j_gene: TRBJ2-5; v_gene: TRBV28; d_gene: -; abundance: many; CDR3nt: TGTGCCAGCAGTGGCGGATCAACCAGAAGGGAGACCCAGTACTTC; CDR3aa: CASSGGSTRRETQYF
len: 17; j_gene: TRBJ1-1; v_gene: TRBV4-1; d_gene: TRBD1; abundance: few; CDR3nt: TGCGCCAGCAGCCTCCGGGACAGCGATATGTCCCACACTGAAGCTTTCTTT; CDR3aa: CASSLRDSDMSHTEAFF
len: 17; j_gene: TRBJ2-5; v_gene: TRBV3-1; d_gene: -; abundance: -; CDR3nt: TGTGCCAGCAGCCAAAGTTACGACCGGGGCGGTGAAGAGACCCAGTACTTC; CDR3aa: CASSQSYDRGGEETQYF
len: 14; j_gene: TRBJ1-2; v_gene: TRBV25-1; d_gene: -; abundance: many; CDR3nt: TGTGCCAGCAGTGAATATTGGGGACACTATGGCTACACCTTC; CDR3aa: CASSEYWGHYGYTF
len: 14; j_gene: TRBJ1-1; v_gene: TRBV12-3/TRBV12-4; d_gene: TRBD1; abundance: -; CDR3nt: TGTGCCAGCAACCCTACAGGGGTGGACACTGAAGCTTTCTTT; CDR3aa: CASNPTGVDTEAFF
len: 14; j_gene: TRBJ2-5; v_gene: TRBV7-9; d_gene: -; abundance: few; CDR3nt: TGTGCCAGCAGCTTAGACCAGGGTGTAGAGACCCAGTACTTC; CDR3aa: CASSLDQGVETQYF
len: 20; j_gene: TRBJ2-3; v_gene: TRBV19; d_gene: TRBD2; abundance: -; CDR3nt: TGTGCCAGTAGTATCCACTCCTCCCGTACTAGCGGGAACGTGAAAGATACGCAGTATTTT; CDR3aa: CASSIHSSRTSGNVKDTQYF
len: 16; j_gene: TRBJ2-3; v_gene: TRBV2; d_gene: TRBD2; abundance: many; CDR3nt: TGTGCCAGCAGCCCAGAAGTAGCGGGAGGAACAGATACGCAGTATTTT; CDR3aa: CASSPEVAGGTDTQYF
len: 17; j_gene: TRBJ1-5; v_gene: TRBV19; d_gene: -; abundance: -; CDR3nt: TGTGCCAGTAGTATAGGGGCCCCGGACGTAAACAATCAGCCCCAGCATTTT; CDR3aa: CASSIGAPDVNNQPQHF
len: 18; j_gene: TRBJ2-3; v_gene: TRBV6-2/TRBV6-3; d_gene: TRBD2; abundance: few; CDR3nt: TGTGCCAGCAGATATAAGCGGGGGGGACAGGAACTGACAGATACGCAGTATTTT; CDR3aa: CASRYKRGGQELTDTQYF
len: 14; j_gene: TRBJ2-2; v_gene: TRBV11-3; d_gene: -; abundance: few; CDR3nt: TGTGCCAGCAGCGCAAGGATTGTGAGCGGGGAGCTGTTTTTT; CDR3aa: CASSARIVSGELFF
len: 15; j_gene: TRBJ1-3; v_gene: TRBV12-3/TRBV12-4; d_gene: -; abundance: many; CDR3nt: TGTGCCAGCAGACCCTTGGAGGGGATCGGAAACACCATATATTTT; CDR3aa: CASRPLEGIGNTIYF
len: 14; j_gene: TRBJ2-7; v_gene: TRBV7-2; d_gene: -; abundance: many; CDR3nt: TGTGCCAGCAGCCAGTACAGGGCAGGGTACGAGCAGTACTTC; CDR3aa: CASSQYRAGYEQYF
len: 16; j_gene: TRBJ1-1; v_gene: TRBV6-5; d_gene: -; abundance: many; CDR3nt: TGTGCCAGCAGTTCCCAGGGATGGGGCTCGGGGACTGAAGCTTTCTTT; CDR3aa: CASSSQGWGSGTEAFF
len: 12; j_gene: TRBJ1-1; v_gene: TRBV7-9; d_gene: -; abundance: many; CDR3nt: TGTGCCAGCAGCATTTCGGACACTGAAGCTTTCTTT; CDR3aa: CASSISDTEAFF
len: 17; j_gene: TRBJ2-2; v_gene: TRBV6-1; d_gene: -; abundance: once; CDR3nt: TGTGCCAGCAGTGGGCATCCGGGACGGGCTAGGACCGGGGAGCTGTTTTTT; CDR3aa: CASSGHPGRARTGELFF
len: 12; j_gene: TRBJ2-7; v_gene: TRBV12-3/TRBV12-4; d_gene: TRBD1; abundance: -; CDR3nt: TGTGCCAGCAGCCTAGCAACAGGGGCGCAGTACTTC; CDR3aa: CASSLATGAQYF
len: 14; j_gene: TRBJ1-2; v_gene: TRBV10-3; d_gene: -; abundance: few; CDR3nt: TGTGCCATCAGTGAGTCAGGAGTTCACTATGGCTACACCTTC; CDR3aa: CAISESGVHYGYTF
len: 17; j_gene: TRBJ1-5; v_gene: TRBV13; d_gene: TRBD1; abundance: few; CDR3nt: TGTGCCAGCAGCTTAAGGCGGACAGGGAGTGGCAATCAGCCCCAGCATTTT; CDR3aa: CASSLRRTGSGNQPQHF
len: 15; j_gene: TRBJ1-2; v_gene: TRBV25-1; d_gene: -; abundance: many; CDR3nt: TGTGCCAGCAGCTCCCCCGGACGGAATAACTATGGCTACACCTTC; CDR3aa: CASSSPGRNNYGYTF
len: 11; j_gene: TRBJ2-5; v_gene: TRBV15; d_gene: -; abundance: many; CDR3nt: TGTGCCACCCCCGTGAACCCGGCCCAGTACTTC; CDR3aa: CATPVNPAQYF
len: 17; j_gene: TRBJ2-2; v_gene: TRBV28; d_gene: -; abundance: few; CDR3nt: TGTGCCAGCAGTTTTTCGGATACGGGGGTTCTCGCCGGGGAGCTGTTTTTT; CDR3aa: CASSFSDTGVLAGELFF
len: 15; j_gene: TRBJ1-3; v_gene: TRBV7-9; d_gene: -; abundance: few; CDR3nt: TGTGCCAGCAGCTTAGCCAGGGCCGCTGGAAACACCATATATTTT; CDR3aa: CASSLARAAGNTIYF
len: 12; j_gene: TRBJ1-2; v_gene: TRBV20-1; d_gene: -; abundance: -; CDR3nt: TGCAGTGCTAGCCCAGATAACTATGGCTACACCTTC; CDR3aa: CSASPDNYGYTF
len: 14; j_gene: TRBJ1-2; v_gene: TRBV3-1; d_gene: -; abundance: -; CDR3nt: TGTGCCAGCAGCCAACGGTCCGACACCTATGGCTACACCTTC; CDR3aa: CASSQRSDTYGYTF
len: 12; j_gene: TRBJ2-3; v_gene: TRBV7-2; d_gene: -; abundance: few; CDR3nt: TGTGCCAGCAGCTTTTATACAGATACGCAGTATTTT; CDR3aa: CASSFYTDTQYF
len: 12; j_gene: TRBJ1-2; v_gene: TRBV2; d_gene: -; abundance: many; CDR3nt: TGTGCCAGCAGTGGTCCGGGTCGGGGCTACACCTTC; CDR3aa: CASSGPGRGYTF
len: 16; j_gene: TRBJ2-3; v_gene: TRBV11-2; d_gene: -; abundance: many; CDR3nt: TGTGCCAGCAGCTTAGGATCAGTTACATTCCCAGATACGCAGTATTTT; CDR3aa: CASSLGSVTFPDTQYF
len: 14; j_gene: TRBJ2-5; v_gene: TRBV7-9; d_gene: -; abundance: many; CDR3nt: TGTGCCAGCAGCGCCACAGGGAATCAAGAGACCCAGTACTTC; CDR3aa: CASSATGNQETQYF
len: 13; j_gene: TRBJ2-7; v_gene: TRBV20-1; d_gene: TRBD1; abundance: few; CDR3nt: TGCAGTGCCCCCCGGGACAGGGCGAACGAGCAGTACTTC; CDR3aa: CSAPRDRANEQYF
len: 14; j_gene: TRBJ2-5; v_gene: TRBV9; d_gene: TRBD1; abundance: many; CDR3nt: TGTGCCAGCAGCGTAGGGACAGGCGCAGAGACCCAGTACTTC; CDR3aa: CASSVGTGAETQYF
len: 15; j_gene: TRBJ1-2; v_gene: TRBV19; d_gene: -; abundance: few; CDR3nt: TGTGCCAGTAGTACCTCCCAGGGAGCTTCCTATGGCTACACCTTC; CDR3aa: CASSTSQGASYGYTF
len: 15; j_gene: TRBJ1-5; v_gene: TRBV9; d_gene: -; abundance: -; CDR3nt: TGTGCCAGCAGCGTAGGAGGGGGGGAGAATCAGCCCCAGCATTTT; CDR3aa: CASSVGGGENQPQHF
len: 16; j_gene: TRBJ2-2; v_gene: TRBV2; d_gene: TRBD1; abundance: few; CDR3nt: TGTGCCAGCATCCCGGGACAGGGTTTTATGAGCGGGGAGCTGTTTTTT; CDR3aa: CASIPGQGFMSGELFF
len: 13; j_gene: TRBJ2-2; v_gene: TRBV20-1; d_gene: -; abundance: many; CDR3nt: TGCAGTGCTAGAGATCACAGGGAAGGGGAGCTGTTTTTT; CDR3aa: CSARDHREGELFF
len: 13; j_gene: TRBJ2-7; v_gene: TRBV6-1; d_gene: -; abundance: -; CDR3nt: TGTGCCAGCAGTGATTCGGGGTCCTACGAGCAGTACTTC; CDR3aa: CASSDSGSYEQYF
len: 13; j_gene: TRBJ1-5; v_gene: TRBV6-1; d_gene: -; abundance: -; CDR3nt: TGTGCCAGCAGTGAGGCGGACCGAAGGCCCCAGCATTTT; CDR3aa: CASSEADRRPQHF
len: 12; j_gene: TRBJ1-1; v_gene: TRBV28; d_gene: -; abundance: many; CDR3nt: TGTGCCAGCAGTACCGAAGGGGTAACTGCTTTCTTT; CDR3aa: CASSTEGVTAFF
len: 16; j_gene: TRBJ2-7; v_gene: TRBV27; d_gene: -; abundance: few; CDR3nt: TGTGCCAGCAGAACCGAGCCCCCAGGATACAGGGACGAGCAGTACTTC; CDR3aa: CASRTEPPGYRDEQYF
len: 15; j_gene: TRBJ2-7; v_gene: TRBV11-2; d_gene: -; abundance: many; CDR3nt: TGTGCCAGCAGCCCCGGACAGGTCGCCGGGGGTGAGCAGTACTTC; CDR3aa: CASSPGQVAGGEQYF
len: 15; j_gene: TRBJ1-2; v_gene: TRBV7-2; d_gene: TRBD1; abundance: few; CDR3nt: TGTGCCAGCAGCCTAGGACAGGCCCCCTCCAATGGCTACACCTTC; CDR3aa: CASSLGQAPSNGYTF
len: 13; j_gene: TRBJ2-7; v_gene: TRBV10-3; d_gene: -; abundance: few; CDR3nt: TGTGCCATCCCCGGGCCAGGTCCCTACGAGCAGTACTTC; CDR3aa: CAIPGPGPYEQYF
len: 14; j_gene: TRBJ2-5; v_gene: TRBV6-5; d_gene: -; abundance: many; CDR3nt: TGTGCCAGCAGTTCCCGGGACACCCAAGAGACCCAGTACTTC; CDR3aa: CASSSRDTQETQYF
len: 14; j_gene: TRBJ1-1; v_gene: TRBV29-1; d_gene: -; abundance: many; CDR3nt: TGCAGCGTCGCTCTACAGGGAGCGGACACTGAAGCTTTCTTT; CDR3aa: CSVALQGADTEAFF
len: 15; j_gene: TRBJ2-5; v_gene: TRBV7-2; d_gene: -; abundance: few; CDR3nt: TGTGCCAGCAGCTTAGCGTGGGAACGGGCAGGGACCCAGTACTTC; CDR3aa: CASSLAWERAGTQYF